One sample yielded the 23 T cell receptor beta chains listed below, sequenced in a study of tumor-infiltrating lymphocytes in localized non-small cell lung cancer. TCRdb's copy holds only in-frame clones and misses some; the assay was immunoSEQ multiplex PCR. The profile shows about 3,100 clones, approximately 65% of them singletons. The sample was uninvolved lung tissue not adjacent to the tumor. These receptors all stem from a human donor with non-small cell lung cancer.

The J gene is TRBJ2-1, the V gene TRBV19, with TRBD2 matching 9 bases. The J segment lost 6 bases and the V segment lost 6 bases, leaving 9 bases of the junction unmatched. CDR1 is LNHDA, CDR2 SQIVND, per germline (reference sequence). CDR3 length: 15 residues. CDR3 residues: CASSPLAGSSNEQFF. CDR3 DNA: TGTGCCAGTAGCCCTCTAGCGGGATCTAGCAATGAGCAGTTCTTC.

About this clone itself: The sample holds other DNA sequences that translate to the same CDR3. This chain's CDR3 is CASRGGSYEQYF. The CDR3, as DNA: TGTGCCAGCAGGGGCGGCTCCTACGAGCAGTACTTC. The chain links TRBV25-1 to TRBJ2-7; D is unresolved. This CDR3 has 12 amino acids. Germline lookup yields CDR1 MGHDK and CDR2 SYGVNS. V lost 6 bases and J lost 0, with 6 bases in between.

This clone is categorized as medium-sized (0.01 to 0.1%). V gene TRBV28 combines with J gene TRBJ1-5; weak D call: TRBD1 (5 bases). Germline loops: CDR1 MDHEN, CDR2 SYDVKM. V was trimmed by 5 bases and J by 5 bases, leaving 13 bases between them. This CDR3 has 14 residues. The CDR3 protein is CASSPGTSYQPQHF. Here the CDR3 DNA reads TGTGCCAGCAGTCCCGGGACCTCCTATCAGCCCCAGCATTTT.

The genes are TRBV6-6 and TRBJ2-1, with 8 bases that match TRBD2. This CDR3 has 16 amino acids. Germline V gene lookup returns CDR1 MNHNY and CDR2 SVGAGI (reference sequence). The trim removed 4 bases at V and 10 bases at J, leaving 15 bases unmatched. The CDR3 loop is CASSWGMEREWDEQFF. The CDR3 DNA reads TGTGCCAGCAGTTGGGGGATGGAGCGGGAGTGGGACGAGCAGTTCTTC.

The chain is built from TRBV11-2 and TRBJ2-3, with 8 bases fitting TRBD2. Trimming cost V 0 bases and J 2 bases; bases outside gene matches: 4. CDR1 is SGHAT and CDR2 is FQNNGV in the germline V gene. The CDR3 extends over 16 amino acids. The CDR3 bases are TGTGCCAGCAGCTTAGAGGGTAGCGGGGTCACAGATACGCAGTATTTT. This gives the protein CASSLEGSGVTDTQYF.

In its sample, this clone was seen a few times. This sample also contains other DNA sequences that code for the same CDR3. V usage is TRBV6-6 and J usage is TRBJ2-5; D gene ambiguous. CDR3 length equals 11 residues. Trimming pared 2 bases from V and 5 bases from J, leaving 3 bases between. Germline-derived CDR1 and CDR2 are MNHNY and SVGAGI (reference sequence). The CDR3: CASSYGETQYF. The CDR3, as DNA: TGTGCCAGCAGTTACGGGGAGACCCAGTACTTC.

DNA for the CDR3: TGCGCCAGCAGTGACGCCCGGGAGGGTTGGACAGATACGCAGTATTTT. This encodes CASSDAREGWTDTQYF. The chain links TRBV10-1 to TRBJ2-3, with 8 bases matching TRBD2. CDR3 size: 16 residues. The junction had 8 bases not matched to a gene; V was cut back by 3 bases and J by 3 bases. Germline V gene data show CDR1 as WNHNN and CDR2 as SYGVQD (reference sequence).

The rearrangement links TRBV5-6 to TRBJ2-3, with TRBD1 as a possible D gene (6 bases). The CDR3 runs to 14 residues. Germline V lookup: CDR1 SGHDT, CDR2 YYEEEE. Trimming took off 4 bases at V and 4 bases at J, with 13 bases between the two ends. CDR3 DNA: TGTGCCAGCAGCATGAGACAGGCAGCAGATACGCAGTATTTT. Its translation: CASSMRQAADTQYF.

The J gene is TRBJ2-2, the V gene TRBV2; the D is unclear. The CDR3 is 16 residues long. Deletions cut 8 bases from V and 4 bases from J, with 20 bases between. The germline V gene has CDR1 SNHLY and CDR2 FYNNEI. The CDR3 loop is CASAPPGGRSTGELFF. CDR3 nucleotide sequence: TGTGCCAGCGCCCCCCCCGGCGGACGTTCCACCGGGGAGCTGTTTTTT.

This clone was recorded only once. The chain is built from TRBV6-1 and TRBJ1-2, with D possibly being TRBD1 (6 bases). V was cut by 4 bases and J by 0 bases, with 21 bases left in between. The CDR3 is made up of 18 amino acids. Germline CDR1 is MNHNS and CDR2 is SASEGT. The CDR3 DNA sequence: TGTGCCAGCAGTGGCGGGGGCACAAGGTCAGACACTAACTATGGCTACACCTTC. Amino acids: CASSGGGTRSDTNYGYTF.

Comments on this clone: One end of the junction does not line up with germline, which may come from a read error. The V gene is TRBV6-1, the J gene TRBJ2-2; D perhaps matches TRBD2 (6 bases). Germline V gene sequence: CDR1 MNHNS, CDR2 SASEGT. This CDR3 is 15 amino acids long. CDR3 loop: CAISGSQGGGGELFF. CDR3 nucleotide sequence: TGTGCCATCAGTGGGTCGCAGGGAGGAGGCGGGGAGCTGTTTTTT.

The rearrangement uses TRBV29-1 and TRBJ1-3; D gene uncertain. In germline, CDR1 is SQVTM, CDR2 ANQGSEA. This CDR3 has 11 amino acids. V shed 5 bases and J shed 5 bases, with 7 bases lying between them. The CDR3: CSVLQRNTIYF. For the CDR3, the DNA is TGCAGCGTTCTACAGCGAAACACCATATATTTT.

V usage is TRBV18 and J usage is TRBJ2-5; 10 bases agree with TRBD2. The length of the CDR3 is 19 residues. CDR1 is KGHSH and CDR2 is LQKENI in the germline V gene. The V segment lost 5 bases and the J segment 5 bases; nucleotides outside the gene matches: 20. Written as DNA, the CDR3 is TGTGCCAGCTCATCCAGTCCCGGCACTAGCGGGGCAGCGCGGGAGACCCAGTACTTC. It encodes CASSSSPGTSGAARETQYF.

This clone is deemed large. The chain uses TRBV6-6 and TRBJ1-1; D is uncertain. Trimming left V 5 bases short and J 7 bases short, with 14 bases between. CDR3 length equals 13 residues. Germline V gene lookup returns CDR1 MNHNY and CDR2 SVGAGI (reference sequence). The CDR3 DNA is TGTGCCAGCAGTATCGGAAGGGAGGGTGAAGCTTTCTTT. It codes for CASSIGREGEAFF.

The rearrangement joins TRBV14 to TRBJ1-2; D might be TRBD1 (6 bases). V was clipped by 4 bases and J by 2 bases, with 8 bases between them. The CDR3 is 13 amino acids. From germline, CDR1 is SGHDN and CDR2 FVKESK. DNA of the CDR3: TGTGCCAGCAGCCCTACAGGGAACTATGGCTACACCTTC. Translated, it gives CASSPTGNYGYTF.

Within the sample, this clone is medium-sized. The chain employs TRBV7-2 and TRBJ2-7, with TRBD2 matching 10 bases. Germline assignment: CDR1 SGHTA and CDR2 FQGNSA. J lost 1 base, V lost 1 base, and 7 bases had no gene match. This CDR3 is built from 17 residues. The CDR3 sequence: CASSLGLAGRPSYEQYF. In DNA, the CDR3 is TGTGCCAGCAGCTTAGGACTAGCGGGTCGCCCATCCTACGAGCAGTACTTC.

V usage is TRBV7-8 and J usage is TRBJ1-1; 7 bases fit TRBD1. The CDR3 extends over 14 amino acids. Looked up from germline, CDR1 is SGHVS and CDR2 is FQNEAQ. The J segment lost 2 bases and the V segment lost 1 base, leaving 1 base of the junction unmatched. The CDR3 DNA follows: TGTGCCAGCAGCTTAGGGACAGGAAACACTGAAGCTTTCTTT. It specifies CASSLGTGNTEAFF.

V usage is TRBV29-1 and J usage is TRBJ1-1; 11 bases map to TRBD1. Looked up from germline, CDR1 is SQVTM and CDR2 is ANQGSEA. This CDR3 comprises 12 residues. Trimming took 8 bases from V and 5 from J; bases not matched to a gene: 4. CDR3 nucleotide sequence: TGCAGCTCCGGACAGGGGGCTACTGAAGCTTTCTTT. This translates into CSSGQGATEAFF.

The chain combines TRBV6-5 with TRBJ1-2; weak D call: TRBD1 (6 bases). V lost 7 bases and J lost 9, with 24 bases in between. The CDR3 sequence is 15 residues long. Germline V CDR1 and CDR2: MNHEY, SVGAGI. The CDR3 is CASTSSRVRQGSYTF. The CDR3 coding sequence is TGTGCCAGCACCTCAAGTAGGGTGCGGCAGGGGAGCTACACCTTC.

This chain's CDR3 is CASSAPYREDTQYF. The CDR3 coding sequence is TGTGCCAGCAGCGCCCCCTACAGGGAAGATACGCAGTATTTT. J is TRBJ2-3 and V is TRBV7-8; D possibly corresponds to TRBD1 (6 bases). The CDR3 runs to 14 residues. Germline CDR1 SGHVS, CDR2 FQNEAQ. V shed 5 bases and J shed 5 bases, with 14 bases lying between them.

In DNA form, the CDR3 reads TGCACCAGCAGCTCACCTAGCGGGAGGATCCACGAGCAGTACTTC. It codes for CTSSSPSGRIHEQYF. The chain links TRBV1 to TRBJ2-7; whether TRBD2, the table's D call, matches the DNA was not checked. TRBV1 is a listed pseudogene. The CDR3 spans 15 residues.

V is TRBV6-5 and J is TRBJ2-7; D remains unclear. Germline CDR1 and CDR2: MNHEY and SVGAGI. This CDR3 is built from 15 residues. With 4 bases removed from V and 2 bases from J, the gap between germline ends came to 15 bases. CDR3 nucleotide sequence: TGTGCCAGCAGTTTATACCTGGACGGACCCTACGAGCAGTACTTC. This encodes CASSLYLDGPYEQYF.

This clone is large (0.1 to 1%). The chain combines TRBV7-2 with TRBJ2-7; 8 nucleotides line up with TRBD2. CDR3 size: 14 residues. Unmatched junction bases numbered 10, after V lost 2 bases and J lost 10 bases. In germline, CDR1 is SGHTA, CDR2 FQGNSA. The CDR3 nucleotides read TGTGCCAGCAGCTTATGGCTAGCGGGTGCCGAACAGTACTTC. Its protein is CASSLWLAGAEQYF.